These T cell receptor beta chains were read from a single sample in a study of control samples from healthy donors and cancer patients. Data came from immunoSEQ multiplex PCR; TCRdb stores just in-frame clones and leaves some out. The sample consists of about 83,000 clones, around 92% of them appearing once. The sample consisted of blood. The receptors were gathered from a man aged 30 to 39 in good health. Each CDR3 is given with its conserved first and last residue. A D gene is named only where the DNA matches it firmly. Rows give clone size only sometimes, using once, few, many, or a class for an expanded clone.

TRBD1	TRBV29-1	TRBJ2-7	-	TGCAGCGTTGAAGCGGGACAGGCGGTCGGGGAGCAGTACTTC	CSVEAGQAVGEQYF
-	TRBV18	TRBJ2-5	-	TGTGCCAGCTCACGAGACGCGGCTACGGAGACCCAGTACTTC	CASSRDAATETQYF
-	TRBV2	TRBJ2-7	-	TGTGCCAGCAGGATACAGGGCGACGAGCAGTACTTC	CASRIQGDEQYF
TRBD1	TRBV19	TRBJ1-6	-	TGTGCCAGTAGAACCGGGACAGACAATTCACCCCTCCACTTT	CASRTGTDNSPLHF
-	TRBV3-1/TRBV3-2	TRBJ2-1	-	TGTGCCAGCAGCCAAGCGGGCCACTCCTACAATGAGCAGTTCTTC	CASSQAGHSYNEQFF
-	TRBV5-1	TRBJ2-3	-	TGCGCCAGCAGCTTGGATCGGGGCACAGATACGCAGTATTTT	CASSLDRGTDTQYF
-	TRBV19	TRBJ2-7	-	TGTGCCAGTAGTATTGGCAGGTCCTCGGGGGAGCAGTACTTC	CASSIGRSSGEQYF
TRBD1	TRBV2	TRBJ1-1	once	TGTGCCAGCAGGGCAGGGGGAGGCACTGAAGCTTTCTTT	CASRAGGGTEAFF
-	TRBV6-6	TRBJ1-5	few	TGTGCCAGCAGCAGGAGACAGGATAGCAATCAGCCCCAGCATTTT	CASSRRQDSNQPQHF
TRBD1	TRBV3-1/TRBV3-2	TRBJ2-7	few	TGTGCCAGCAGCCAAAGGGACAGGGGCTACGAGCAGTACTTC	CASSQRDRGYEQYF
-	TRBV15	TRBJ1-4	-	TGTGCCACCAAAACCAGAGGGGCTAATGAAAAACTGTTTTTT	CATKTRGANEKLFF
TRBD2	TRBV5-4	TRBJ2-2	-	TGTGCCAGCAGAAATGGACTAGCGGGAGGTAACACCGGGGAGCTGTTTTTT	CASRNGLAGGNTGELFF
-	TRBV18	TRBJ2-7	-	TGTGCCAGCTCACCAATGGGGTACCCCTACGAGCAGTACTTC	CASSPMGYPYEQYF
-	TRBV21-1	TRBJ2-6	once	TGTGCCAGCAGCAAAGGGTCTGGGGCCAACGTCCTGACTTTC	CASSKGSGANVLTF
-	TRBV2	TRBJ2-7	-	TGTGCCAGCAGTGCAGGGTACGAGCAGTACTTC	CASSAGYEQYF
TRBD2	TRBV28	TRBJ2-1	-	TGTGCCAGCAGTTTATCATTGCTAGCGGGGGGATTGGAGTTCTCCTACAATGAGCAGTTCTTC	CASSLSLLAGGLEFSYNEQFF
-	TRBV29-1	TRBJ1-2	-	TGCAGCGTACCACGGGCAGGTCCTAACTATGGCTACACCTTC	CSVPRAGPNYGYTF
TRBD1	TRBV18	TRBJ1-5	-	TGTGCCAGCTCACCCTCCGGGACAGGGGTTCAGCCCCAGCATTTT	CASSPSGTGVQPQHF
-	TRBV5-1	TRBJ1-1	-	TGCGCCAGCAGCCCGGAGCTGAACACTGAAGCTTTCTTT	CASSPELNTEAFF
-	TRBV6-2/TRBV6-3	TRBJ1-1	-	TGTGCCAGCAGCCCCCAGGTGAACACTGAAGCTTTCTTT	CASSPQVNTEAFF
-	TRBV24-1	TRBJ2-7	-	TGTGCCACCAGTGATGGCAGGGGGGACCCCTACGAGCAGTACTTC	CATSDGRGDPYEQYF
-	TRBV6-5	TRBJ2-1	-	TGTGCCAGCTCCCTCGGAGTAGCGGTATACAATGAGCAGTTCTTC	CASSLGVAVYNEQFF
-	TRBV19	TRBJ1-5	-	TGTGCCAGTACTTCTCAGTCCCTTAACGGTAATCAGCCCCAGCATTTT	CASTSQSLNGNQPQHF
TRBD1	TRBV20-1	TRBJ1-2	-	TGCAGTGCTAGTGACAGGGGGGGTGGCTACACCTTC	CSASDRGGGYTF
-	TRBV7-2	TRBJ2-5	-	TGTGCCAGCAGTCAGGCGAGGGAGCAAGAGACCCAGTACTTC	CASSQAREQETQYF
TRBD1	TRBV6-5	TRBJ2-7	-	TGTGCCAGCAGTTCCGGGACAGGGGGGGTCGAGCAGTACTTC	CASSSGTGGVEQYF
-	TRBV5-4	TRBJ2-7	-	TGTGCCAGCAGCTTTCGGGGGAGGTACGAGCAGTACTTC	CASSFRGRYEQYF
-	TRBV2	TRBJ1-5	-	TGTGCCAGCAGTGAACTATCTAGCAATCAGCCCCAGCATTTT	CASSELSSNQPQHF
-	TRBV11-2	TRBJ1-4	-	TGTGCCAGCAGCCCTAGTCTGGGTGATGAAAAACTGTTTTTT	CASSPSLGDEKLFF